What follows is one T cell receptor (beta chain) and its context. The sample comes from a study of identical twins. The CDR3 runs 18 residues. The V and J ends lost 0 bases and 1 base, in that order; junction bases with no gene match: 7. CDR1 and CDR2 (germline): ENHRY, SYGVKD. Only healthy Caucasians were included as donors. TCRdb fed the 5' RACE reads into MiXCR, producing one record per CDR3 protein. The data contain around 490,000 distinct CDR3 sequences, about a fifth of them singletons. In addition, the sample was reused for a study of yellow fever vaccine responses in identical twins.

The sequenced sample consisted of CD4+ T cells sorted from blood. The TCR originated in a woman in her late teens or twenties in good health. V is TRBV10-3 and J is TRBJ2-3; the match to TRBD2 covers 10 bases. CDR3 nucleotide sequence: TGTGCCATCAGTGAGTCCGCTAGCGGGAGTGGAGGCACAGATACGCAGTATTTT. Amino acids: CAISESASGSGGTDTQYF.